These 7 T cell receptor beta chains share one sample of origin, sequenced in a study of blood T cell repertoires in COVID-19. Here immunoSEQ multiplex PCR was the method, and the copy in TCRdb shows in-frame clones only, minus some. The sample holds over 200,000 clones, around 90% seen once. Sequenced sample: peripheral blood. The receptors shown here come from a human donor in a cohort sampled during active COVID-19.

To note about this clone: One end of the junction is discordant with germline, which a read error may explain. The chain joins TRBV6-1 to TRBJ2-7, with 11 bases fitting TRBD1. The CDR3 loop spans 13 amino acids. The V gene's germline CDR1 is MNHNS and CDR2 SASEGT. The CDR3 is CASSEASKDRGRF. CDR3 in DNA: TGTGCCAGCAGTGAAGCGTCTAAGGACAGGGGGCGATTC.

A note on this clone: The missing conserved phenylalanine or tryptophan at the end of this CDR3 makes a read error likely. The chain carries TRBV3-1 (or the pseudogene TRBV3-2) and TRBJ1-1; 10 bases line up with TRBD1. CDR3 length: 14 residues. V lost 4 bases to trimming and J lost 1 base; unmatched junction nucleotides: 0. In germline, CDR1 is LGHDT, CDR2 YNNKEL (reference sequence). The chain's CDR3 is CASSRTGGNTEAFL. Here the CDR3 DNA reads TGTGCCAGCAGCCGGACAGGGGGGAACACTGAAGCTTTCCTT.

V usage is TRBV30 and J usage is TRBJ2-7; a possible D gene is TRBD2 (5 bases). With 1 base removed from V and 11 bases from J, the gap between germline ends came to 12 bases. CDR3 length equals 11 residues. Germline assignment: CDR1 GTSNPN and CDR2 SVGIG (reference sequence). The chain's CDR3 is CAWSEELGEYF. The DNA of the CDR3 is TGTGCCTGGAGTGAAGAACTCGGGGAGTACTTC.

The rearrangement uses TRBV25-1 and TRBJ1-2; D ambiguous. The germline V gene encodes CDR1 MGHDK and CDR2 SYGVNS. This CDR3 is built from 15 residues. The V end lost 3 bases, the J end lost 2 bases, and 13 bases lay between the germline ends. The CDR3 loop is CASSERERPNYGYTF. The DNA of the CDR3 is TGTGCCAGCAGTGAGAGGGAGCGACCGAACTATGGCTACACCTTC.

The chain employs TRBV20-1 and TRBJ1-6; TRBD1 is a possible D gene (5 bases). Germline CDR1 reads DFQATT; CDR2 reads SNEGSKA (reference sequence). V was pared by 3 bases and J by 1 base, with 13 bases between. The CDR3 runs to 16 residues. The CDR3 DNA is TGCAGTGCTAGTGAAGGGCGGGGGTCCTATAATTCACCCCTCCACTTT. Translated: CSASEGRGSYNSPLHF.

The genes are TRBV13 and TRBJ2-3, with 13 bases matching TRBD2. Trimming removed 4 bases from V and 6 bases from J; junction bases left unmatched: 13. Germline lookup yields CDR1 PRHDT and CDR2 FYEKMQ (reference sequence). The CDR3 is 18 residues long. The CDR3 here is CASSSLGLLAGGLDTQYF. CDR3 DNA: TGTGCCAGCAGCTCCTTAGGGCTACTAGCGGGGGGGCTGGATACGCAGTATTTT.

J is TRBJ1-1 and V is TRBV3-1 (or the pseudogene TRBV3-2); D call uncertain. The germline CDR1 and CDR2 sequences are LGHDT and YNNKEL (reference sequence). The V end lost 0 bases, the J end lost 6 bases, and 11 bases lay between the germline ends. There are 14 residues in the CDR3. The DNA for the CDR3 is TGTGCCAGCAGCCAAGATTTAGAGATCCCTGAAGCTTTCTTT. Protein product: CASSQDLEIPEAFF.